This TCR beta chain was identified during a study of PD-1 blockade in classical Hodgkin lymphoma. Study overall: Nivolumab dosing for patients was 3 mg/kg, administered intravenously every 2 weeks. Study observations and caveats: Patients who initiated nivolumab within 1 year of ASCT were excluded. Reports described newly diagnosed patients as having lower baseline TCR diversity than healthy donors.

To note about this clone: No antigen is known for it.

The time point here: cycle 4 day 1 (C4D1), after 5 to 7 weeks of nivolumab. Each patient's relapse followed autologous stem cell transplantation, and brentuximab vedotin exposure varied. Clones were read by immunoSEQ multiplex PCR, and TCRdb kept only the in-frame ones, dropping some. The sample yields under 20,000 clones, less than 85% seen once. The CDR3 loop spans 15 amino acids. The V gene lost 2 bases and the J gene lost 3 bases, with 15 bases spanning the gap. CDR1 and CDR2 (germline): SGHRS, YFSETQ. The sequencing here drew on peripheral blood mononuclear cells (PBMCs), taken before the fourth cycle of nivolumab. The chain carries TRBV5-1 and TRBJ2-7; D possibly corresponds to TRBD1 (6 bases). The receptor was isolated from a human donor with classical Hodgkin lymphoma. The CDR3, as DNA: TGCGCCAGCAGCTTACTAGGGACATCTTACTACGAGCAGTACTTC. It is translated as CASSLLGTSYYEQYF. The full variable domain, rest sourced from reference TRBV5-1 and TRBJ2-7, is KAGVTQTPRYLIKTRGQQVTLSCSPISGHRSVSWYQQTPGQGLQFLFEYFSETQRNKGNFPGRFSGRQFSNSRSEMNVSTLELGDSALYLCASSLLGTSYYEQYFGPGTRLTVT.